This T cell receptor (beta chain) originates from a study of CD8 T cells in ankylosing spondylitis. Study-wide results and limits: Reported data indicate significant enrichment of disease-linked clones within matched ankylosing spondylitis synovial fluid. What seemed typical of ankylosing spondylitis blood was a TCR beta motif built from 7 or 8 highly homologous variants. Existing reports had already noted some motif variants in reactive arthritis synovial fluid and blood.

By quantitative 5'-RACE with molecular barcodes, the TCR beta libraries were made. TCRdb passed the 5' RACE reads through MiXCR, listing each CDR3 protein once. In the table there are around 150,000 distinct CDR3 sequences, around two fifths of which are singletons. Worth noting for this clonotype: The antigen is not known.

Germline CDR1 reads MDHEN; CDR2 reads SYDVKM. The V and J ends lost 6 bases and 4 bases respectively, with 10 bases between them. CDR3 size: 14 residues. The TCR sequence derives from a male donor with ankylosing spondylitis. This chain links TRBV28 with TRBJ1-6; possibly TRBD1 for D (5 bases). What was sequenced was synovial fluid, either unsorted or a sorted T cell fraction (not recorded which). In nucleotides, the CDR3 is TGTGCCAGCAGGGGGGACGGGTATAATTCACCCCTCCACTTT. Encoded protein: CASRGDGYNSPLHF.